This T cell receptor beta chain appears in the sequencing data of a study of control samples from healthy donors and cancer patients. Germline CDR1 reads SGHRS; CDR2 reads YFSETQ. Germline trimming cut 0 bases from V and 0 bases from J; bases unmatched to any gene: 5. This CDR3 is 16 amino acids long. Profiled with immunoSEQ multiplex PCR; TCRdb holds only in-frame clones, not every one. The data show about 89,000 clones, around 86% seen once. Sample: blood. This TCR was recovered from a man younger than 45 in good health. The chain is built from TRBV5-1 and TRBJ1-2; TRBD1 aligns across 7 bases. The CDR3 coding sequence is TGCGCCAGCAGCTTGGACGGGGGACAGCCTAACTATGGCTACACCTTC. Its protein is CASSLDGGQPNYGYTF. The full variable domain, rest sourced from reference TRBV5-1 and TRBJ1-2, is KAGVTQTPRYLIKTRGQQVTLSCSPISGHRSVSWYQQTPGQGLQFLFEYFSETQRNKGNFPGRFSGRQFSNSRSEMNVSTLELGDSALYLCASSLDGGQPNYGYTFGSGTRLTVV.